This T cell receptor (beta chain) emerged from a study of OX40 agonist ivuxolimab in advanced cancers. Notes on the research overall: Ivuxolimab was a fully human IgG2 agonistic monoclonal antibody targeting the costimulatory receptor OX40 (CD134). Partial responses occurred in three dose-escalation patients, of whom one had hepatocellular carcinoma and two had cutaneous melanoma. Peripheral TCRbeta sequencing was intended to test whether TCR sequence diversity was altered and clonal T-cell expansion was caused by ivuxolimab. Intravenous ivuxolimab was administered to patients every 2 weeks at six dose levels: 0.01, 0.1, 0.3, 1.5, 3 and 10 mg/kg. The paper reports the monotherapy dose-escalation portion (N = 52 patients) of the phase I ivuxolimab trial. Of the approximately 54 patients in dose escalation, about 19 had hepatocellular carcinoma, roughly 15 had melanoma, 9 had renal cell carcinoma and 9 had head and neck cancer. Patients were allowed to have had prior anti-PD-1, anti-PD-L1 or anti-CTLA-4 therapy, and approximately 40% of the dose-escalation patients had been treated with checkpoint inhibitors. In the dose-escalation cohort, roughly four fifths of patients were male, and the mean age was approximately 60 years, with a range of about 20 to 90. Paper-wide results and their limitations: Which antigens the clonally expanded peripheral T cells were specific for was not determined. In the 0.1-3.0 mg/kg groups, partial responders were among the patients with the lowest normalized peripheral clonal expansion, particularly in CD8+ T cells. At doses of 0.1 to 3.0 mg/kg, clonal expansion of both CD4+ and CD8+ blood T cells was observed from baseline to week 6. After ivuxolimab, CD8+ T cells had more expanded clones than CD4+ T cells on average. Low levels of normalized T-cell clonal expansion were also seen in some patients who did not respond.

A word on this clone: Its binding antigen is unknown. No base quality values were provided; no much bigger clone lies one nucleotide off.

Inclusive of the bounding cysteine and phenylalanine, the CDR3 is 11 residues long. Of all the DNA, just the CDR3 is kept, 33 bases in frame from base 1. The CDR1 and CDR2 encoded by the germline V gene are WSHSY and SAAADI. V sheds 3 bases and J sheds 6 bases, leaving 5 bases between their ends. Patients with autoimmune disease history or receiving systemic immunosuppression were excluded from the trial. Peripheral blood for TCR sequencing was collected from all dose cohorts at baseline, on cycle 4 day 1, and on cycle 7 day 1. Samples came from an open-label, multicenter, first-in-human phase I dose-escalation trial of ivuxolimab. Adults with locally advanced or metastatic head and neck squamous cell, hepatocellular, melanoma or renal cell carcinoma were enrolled in the trial. CD4+ and CD8+ T cells were sorted separately from peripheral blood before TCR sequencing. To sequence the TCRbeta CDR3 region, genomic DNA was isolated from the sorted cells. The immunoSEQ Assay was used to sequence the TCRbeta CDR3 regions. Sourced from immuneACCESS, this table was stored by TCRdb with only in-frame sequences that have V and J called. A share of the clones is absent; for the studies checked, an unresolved V gene accounts for under half, and the remainder has no known explanation. A total of about 62,000 clones appear in this sample, roughly 82% of them only once. Together, the top ten hold 5.5% of the sample.

Here the sequenced sample was CD4+ or CD8+ T cells sorted from blood, taken in a trial of the OX40 agonist ivuxolimab. The rearrangement joined TRBV10-2 to TRBJ1-2, with the identity of the D gene unclear. The source is an adult with an advanced solid tumor such as melanoma, head and neck, liver or kidney cancer. Here is the DNA: TGCGCCAGCAGTGACGCGGATGGCTACACCTTC. It is translated as CASSDADGYTF.